The 23 T cell receptor beta chains below come from one sample, sequenced in a study of T cells after posttransplantation cyclophosphamide listed by TCRdb under 2016. The protocol used for the library was the immunoSEQ multiplex PCR assay. The table was pulled from immuneACCESS by TCRdb, which kept in-frame rearrangements only. Such tables lose some clones; where checked, under half of the loss comes from unresolved V genes, and the rest has no known cause. This sample has roughly 49,000 clones, none of them a singleton. About 2.2% of the sample is held by the ten biggest clonotypes. Sequencing was done on a sample of PBMCs. The receptors stem from a man aged 40-50 years in good health, CMV-negative, and a related stem cell transplant donor.

In this sample, this clone turned up many times. This chain uses TRBV28 with TRBJ1-2; D gene ambiguous. The CDR3 runs to 11 residues. CDR1 MDHEN and CDR2 SYDVKM come from the germline V gene. The ends were cut back, 11 bases at V and 2 bases at J, with 9 bases in the middle. CDR3 sequence (DNA): TGTGCCGCGGCACAAAACTATGGCTACACCTTC. As protein: CAAAQNYGYTF.

This clone was seen at least ten times. The chain employs TRBV6-5 and TRBJ1-5; D is ambiguous. V dropped 5 bases and J dropped 5 bases, with 7 bases sitting between them. This CDR3 region has 12 residues. Looked up from germline, CDR1 is MNHEY and CDR2 is SVGAGI. Here the CDR3 DNA reads TGTGCCAGCAGTCAGAGGGATCAGCCCCAGCATTTT. Translated: CASSQRDQPQHF.

This clone was observed many times. The chain uses TRBV5-5 and TRBJ1-5, with D perhaps matching TRBD1 (6 bases). V lost 4 bases to trimming and J lost 3 bases, with 11 bases between them. Germline V gene lookup returns CDR1 SGHKS and CDR2 YYEKEE (reference sequence). The CDR3 loop spans 14 amino acids. The CDR3 coding sequence is TGTGCCAGCAGCGAGGACAGTTACAATCAGCCCCAGCATTTT. Its translation: CASSEDSYNQPQHF.

This clone was detected ten times or more. The gene calls are TRBV5-4 and TRBJ2-1; 8 bases line up with TRBD2. The germline V gene encodes CDR1 SGHNT and CDR2 YYREEE (reference sequence). V dropped 2 bases and J dropped 8; count of bases not matched to a gene: 6. The CDR3 consists of 14 residues. The CDR3 region is CASSFQAGEYEQFF. CDR3 nucleotides: TGTGCCAGCAGCTTTCAAGCGGGAGAGTATGAGCAGTTCTTC. The variable domain in full, with the rest retrieved from reference TRBV5-4 and TRBJ2-1, is ETGVTQSPTHLIKTRGQQVTLRCSSQSGHNTVSWYQQALGQGPQFIFQYYREEENGRGNFPPRFSGLQFPNYSSELNVNALELDDSALYLCASSFQAGEYEQFFGPGTRLTVL.

This clone was detected many times. V and J are TRBV28 and TRBJ2-3; D uncertain. This CDR3 has 12 amino acids. Between the trimmed V and J ends, which lost 6 bases and 2 bases, there was a span of 6 bases. Per germline, CDR1 MDHEN and CDR2 SYDVKM. The CDR3 loop reads CASSRPTDTQYF. The CDR3 bases are TGTGCCAGCAGCAGGCCCACAGATACGCAGTATTTT.

In this sample, this clone turned up many times. The chain links TRBV28 to TRBJ1-5, with TRBD1 identical over 7 bases. Germline values: CDR1 MDHEN, CDR2 SYDVKM. V lost 2 bases to trimming and J lost 5 bases; unmatched junction nucleotides: 3. The CDR3 covers 14 residues. CDR3 protein: CASSLRRGHQPQHF. CDR3 DNA sequence: TGTGCCAGCAGTTTAAGAAGGGGGCATCAGCCCCAGCATTTT. Looking up the rest from reference TRBV28 and TRBJ1-5 gives the full variable domain: DVKVTQSSRYLVKRTGEKVFLECVQDMDHENMFWYRQDPGLGLRLIYFSYDVKMKEKGDIPEGYSVSREKKERFSLILESASTNQTSMYLCASSLRRGHQPQHFGDGTRLSIL.

This clone was counted many times. J is TRBJ2-7 and V is TRBV14; D perhaps matches TRBD2 (5 bases). The CDR3 contains 20 residues. V lost 4 bases and J lost 2, with 30 bases in between. CDR1 and CDR2 from the germline V gene are SGHDN and FVKESK. The CDR3 spells CASSRGLLVEGWGTPYEQYF. CDR3 in DNA: TGTGCCAGCAGCCGAGGTTTGCTTGTCGAGGGCTGGGGAACCCCCTACGAGCAGTACTTC.

Ten or more counts support this clone. The chain combines TRBV18 with TRBJ2-2, with 8 bases matching TRBD1. The CDR3 runs 17 residues. Germline CDR1 is KGHSH and CDR2 is LQKENI. The J segment lost 4 bases and the V segment lost 4 bases, leaving 11 bases of the junction unmatched. CDR3 coding DNA: TGTGCCAGCTCACTAATAGGACAGGGTCCTTCCACCGGGGAGCTGTTTTTT. This gives the protein CASSLIGQGPSTGELFF.

This clone appeared a few times. The chain combines TRBV4-3 with TRBJ1-5; D unclear. With 2 bases removed from V and 6 bases from J, the gap between germline ends came to 14 bases. The CDR3 runs to 15 residues. CDR1 and CDR2 from the germline V gene are LGHNA and YSLEER. CDR3 in amino acids: CASSQHEAYGQPQHF. CDR3 DNA: TGCGCCAGCAGCCAACATGAGGCTTACGGTCAGCCCCAGCATTTT.

V and J are TRBV5-4 and TRBJ2-7; perhaps TRBD1 as D (6 bases). Per the germline V gene, CDR1 is SGHNT and CDR2 is YYREEE (reference sequence). The CDR3 spans 15 residues. V dropped 5 bases and J dropped 0 bases, with 15 bases sitting between them. The CDR3 here is CASRHRALSSYEQYF. CDR3 nucleotide sequence: TGTGCCAGCAGACACAGGGCCTTGAGCTCCTACGAGCAGTACTTC. Full variable domain (missing parts from reference TRBV5-4 and TRBJ2-7): ETGVTQSPTHLIKTRGQQVTLRCSSQSGHNTVSWYQQALGQGPQFIFQYYREEENGRGNFPPRFSGLQFPNYSSELNVNALELDDSALYLCASRHRALSSYEQYFGPGTRLTVT.

This clone was detected ten times or more. The chain couples TRBV11-2 to TRBJ2-7; no firm D call. V lost 1 base and J 7 bases, leaving 8 bases between the germline ends. Per germline, CDR1 SGHAT and CDR2 FQNNGV. This CDR3 spans 12 amino acids. The CDR3 loop reads CASSLVQVEQYF. The CDR3, as DNA: TGTGCCAGCAGCTTAGTGCAGGTAGAGCAGTACTTC. The whole variable domain, filled in from reference TRBV11-2 and TRBJ2-7, reads EAGVAQSPRYKIIEKRQSVAFWCNPISGHATLYWYQQILGQGPKLLIQFQNNGVVDDSQLPKDRFSAERLKGVDSTLKIQPAKLEDSAVYLCASSLVQVEQYFGPGTRLTVT.

This sequence joins TRBV15 and TRBJ2-5; TRBD1 matches at 7 bases. The DNA end lines up better with TRBJ2-7; the J call may be wrong. This CDR3 is built from 16 residues. Germline V gene lookup returns CDR1 LNHNV and CDR2 YYDKDF (reference sequence). The CDR3 loop is CATSRDYGQASLEQYF. The CDR3 region has the DNA TGTGCCACCAGCAGAGATTACGGACAGGCATCGCTCGAGCAGTACTTC.

As for this clone: Compared with germline, one end of the junction differs, possibly owing to a read error. The same CDR3 arises from other DNA sequences in this sample as well. The chain links TRBV12-5 to TRBJ2-5; D remains unclear. Germline-derived CDR1 and CDR2 are LGHNT and FRNRAP. The CDR3 runs 13 residues. CDR3 sequence reads: CASGSPESETQYF. In DNA, the CDR3 is TGCGCTAGTGGTTCGCCGGAGAGTGAGACCCAGTACTTC.

This clone was seen many times. The chain links TRBV30 to TRBJ1-2; no clear D. V was cut by 4 bases and J by 8 bases, with 20 bases left in between. The CDR3 extends over 14 amino acids. Germline V gives CDR1 GTSNPN, CDR2 SVGIG (reference sequence). The CDR3 loop reads CAWNRRPDSFGYTF. The CDR3 DNA reads as TGTGCCTGGAACCGTCGACCAGACTCCTTCGGCTACACCTTC.

This clone was seen repeatedly, ten times or more. The chain combines TRBV27 with TRBJ2-7; D is perhaps TRBD1 (6 bases). The germline V gene encodes CDR1 MNHEY and CDR2 SMNVEV (reference sequence). The CDR3 sequence is 14 residues long. Trimming removed 3 bases at V and 3 bases at J, with 12 bases between. In DNA, the CDR3 is TGTGCCAGCAGTTTCCGGGACACGTACTACGAGCAGTACTTC. It encodes CASSFRDTYYEQYF.

The table lists this clone with many counts. This chain connects TRBV5-1 to TRBJ1-1; TRBD1 is a possible D gene (6 bases). Trimming removed 2 bases from V and 1 base from J, with 9 bases in between. The CDR3 loop spans 14 amino acids. From germline, CDR1 is SGHRS and CDR2 YFSETQ. The CDR3, as DNA: TGCGCCAGCAGCTTACAGGGTCAGAACACTGAAGCTTTCTTT. It codes for CASSLQGQNTEAFF.

In this sample, this clone turned up a few times. The chain combines TRBV27 with TRBJ1-6, with TRBD1 matching over 8 bases. The germline gives CDR1 MNHEY, CDR2 SMNVEV (reference sequence). CDR3 length: 14 residues. V trimming: 3 bases; J trimming: 8 bases; junction bases outside the gene matches: 3. The CDR3 DNA sequence: TGTGCCAGCAGTTTTCAGACAGGGGATTCACCCCTCCACTTT. It encodes CASSFQTGDSPLHF.

In the case of this clone: Other nucleotide sequences in the sample specify the same CDR3. J is TRBJ1-1 and V is TRBV27; D is unresolved. CDR1 and CDR2 from the germline V gene are MNHEY and SMNVEV (reference sequence). This CDR3 comprises 14 residues. V was cut by 3 bases and J by 3 bases, with 11 bases left in between. The CDR3 nucleotides read TGTGCCAGCAGTTTTCTAGGGAGGGACACTGAAGCTTTCTTT. Translating gives CASSFLGRDTEAFF.

This clone was detected ten times or more. The V gene is TRBV28, the J gene TRBJ1-1; 9 bases match TRBD1. Trimming cost V 10 bases and J 1 base; bases outside gene matches: 7. The CDR3 is made up of 14 amino acids. Germline V gene data show CDR1 as MDHEN and CDR2 as SYDVKM. The CDR3 reads CATSPTGGNTEAFF. Written as DNA, the CDR3 is TGTGCCACTTCGCCGACAGGGGGGAACACTGAAGCTTTCTTT. Filled out from reference TRBV28 and TRBJ1-1, the complete variable domain reads DVKVTQSSRYLVKRTGEKVFLECVQDMDHENMFWYRQDPGLGLRLIYFSYDVKMKEKGDIPEGYSVSREKKERFSLILESASTNQTSMYLCATSPTGGNTEAFFGQGTRLTVV.

This clone was counted at least ten times. CDR3 region: CASTWTGPYEQYF. In DNA form, the CDR3 reads TGTGCCTCCACGTGGACAGGACCCTACGAGCAGTACTTC. This chain joins TRBV30 and TRBJ2-7, with 7 bases aligning to TRBD1. Looked up from germline, CDR1 is GTSNPN and CDR2 is SVGIG (reference sequence). V gave up 7 bases and J gave up 2 bases; unmatched junction bases: 8. This CDR3 is 13 amino acids long.

This clone was seen ten or more times. V and J are TRBV27 and TRBJ2-7; 7 nucleotides line up with TRBD2. The CDR3 contains 16 residues. The trim removed 2 bases at V and 3 bases at J, leaving 10 bases unmatched. Germline CDR1 and CDR2: MNHEY and SMNVEV (reference sequence). The CDR3 bases are TGTGCCAGCAGTTTAGCGGGAGCCCTAGACCACTACGAGCAGTACTTC. Translation gives CASSLAGALDHYEQYF.

In its sample, this clone was seen many times. The CDR3 nucleotides read TGCGCCAGCAGTGAACAGGGGGCTGGCAATGAGCAGTTCTTC. Translated, it gives CASSEQGAGNEQFF. This rearrangement joins TRBV10-1 to TRBJ2-1; 9 bases are shared with TRBD1. The junction had 3 bases not matched to a gene; V was cut back by 3 bases and J by 6 bases. This CDR3 is 14 amino acids long. CDR1 and CDR2 (germline): WNHNN, SYGVQD (reference sequence).

This clone was recorded at least ten times. The chain recombines TRBV11-3 with TRBJ1-4; 7 bases fit TRBD1. CDR3 length equals 16 residues. V was clipped by 2 bases and J by 8 bases; unmatched bases: 11. Germline V gene sequence: CDR1 SGHNT, CDR2 YENEEA. The CDR3 spells CASSLTTGECREKLFF. The DNA of the CDR3 is TGTGCCAGCAGCTTAACCACAGGGGAGTGTCGGGAAAAACTGTTTTTT. Full variable domain (missing parts from reference TRBV11-3 and TRBJ1-4): EAGVVQSPRYKIIEKKQPVAFWCNPISGHNTLYWYLQNLGQGPELLIRYENEEAVDDSQLPKDRFSAERLKGVDSTLKIQPAELGDSAVYLCASSLTTGECREKLFFGSGTQLSVL.